The 5 T cell receptor beta chains below come from one sample, sequenced in a study of cytomegalovirus exposure and HLA in healthy donors. The PCR contained 60 Vbeta and 13 Jbeta primers. Data came from immunoSEQ multiplex PCR; TCRdb stores just in-frame clones and leaves some out. The sample has 130,000 or so clones; over 8.5% are singletons. The sequenced material came from PBMCs. Source of these receptors: a woman between 40 and 50 years old in good health and CMV-seropositive.

The chain couples TRBV6-5 to TRBJ1-1; 7 bases align to TRBD1. The V gene's germline CDR1 is MNHEY and CDR2 SVGAGI. J gave up 4 bases and V 6 bases, and 5 bases lay outside the gene matches. This CDR3 comprises 13 residues. CDR3 bases: TGTGCCAGCAGCCTAGGACAGGCCACTGAAGCTTTCTTT. Protein product: CASSLGQATEAFF.

J is TRBJ2-1 and V is TRBV5-8; D is perhaps TRBD1 (6 bases). Germline V lookup: CDR1 SGHTS, CDR2 YDEGEE. The CDR3 has 14 residues. V lost 0 bases, J lost 4 bases, and 8 bases lay in between. Written as DNA, the CDR3 is TGTGCCAGCAGCTTGGTAGGACAGTACAATGAGCAGTTCTTC. It yields the protein CASSLVGQYNEQFF. The full variable domain, rest sourced from reference TRBV5-8 and TRBJ2-1, is EAGVTQSPTHLIKTRGQQATLRCSPISGHTSVYWYQQALGLGLQFLLWYDEGEERNRGNFPPRFSGRQFPNYSSELNVNALELEDSALYLCASSLVGQYNEQFFGPGTRLTVL.

This clone has a handful of counts. The J gene is TRBJ2-3, the V gene TRBV4-1, with D tentatively TRBD2 (6 bases). Trimming left V 3 bases short and J 3 bases short, with 16 bases between. The germline V gene has CDR1 MGHRA and CDR2 YSYEKL. The CDR3 has 16 residues. CDR3 amino acids: CASSHPPGLETDTQYF. The CDR3 DNA is TGCGCCAGCAGCCACCCGCCGGGACTTGAGACAGATACGCAGTATTTT.

This clone was counted a few times. The chain uses TRBV11-1 and TRBJ1-1, with 8 positions matching TRBD1. Germline values: CDR1 SGHAT, CDR2 FQDESV (reference sequence). The junction had 4 bases not matched to a gene; V was cut back by 4 bases and J by 0 bases. This CDR3 has 15 amino acids. The CDR3 DNA sequence: TGTGCCAGCAGCTGGGACAGGACTATGAACACTGAAGCTTTCTTT. Amino acid sequence: CASSWDRTMNTEAFF.

The chain uses TRBV11-2 and TRBJ2-7; a possible D gene is TRBD1 (6 bases). The CDR3 runs to 14 residues. V gave up 1 base and J gave up 5 bases, with 12 bases separating them. The germline V gene has CDR1 SGHAT and CDR2 FQNNGV. The CDR3 region is CASSLAGVSNEQYF. The CDR3 coding sequence is TGTGCCAGCAGCTTAGCAGGGGTAAGCAACGAGCAGTACTTC.